The 28 T cell receptor beta chains listed next were all sequenced from one sample in a study of T-cell memory formation after mild COVID-19. TCRdb independently ran MiXCR on the 5' RACE reads; one entry per CDR3 protein. The sample contains hundreds of thousands of distinct CDR3 sequences, 15% to 20% of which appear only once. Sequences were obtained from PBMCs or a T cell subset sorted from them (not recorded which). These receptors were obtained from a man in his late teens or twenties who had mild COVID-19 (a few samples of this study predate the infection). Cell type and time point are not known.

There are a few counts of this clonotype. This chain uses TRBV7-3 with TRBJ2-3; D call uncertain. Germline CDR1 and CDR2: SGHTA and FQGTGA. The CDR3 contains 14 residues. V was trimmed by 5 bases and J by 2 bases, leaving 11 bases between them. CDR3 coding DNA: TGTGCCAGCAGCCCGAGAGCGATCACAGATACGCAGTATTTT. Translating gives CASSPRAITDTQYF.

This clonotype was counted only a few times. The rearrangement links TRBV6-2 or TRBV6-3 to TRBJ2-1; the D gene is possibly TRBD1 (5 bases). The length of the CDR3 is 13 residues. CDR1 and CDR2 from the germline V gene are MNHEY and SVGEGT. Trimming pared 2 bases from V and 7 bases from J, leaving 9 bases between. The CDR3 reads CASSYGASNEQFF. The DNA of the CDR3 is TGTGCCAGCAGTTACGGGGCTAGTAATGAGCAGTTCTTC.

In this sample, this clonotype turned up a few times. V and J are TRBV4-3 and TRBJ2-5; D not resolved. CDR3 length: 16 residues. Looked up from germline, CDR1 is LGHNA and CDR2 is YSLEER. Trimming left V 0 bases short and J 5 bases short, with 16 bases between. The CDR3 sequence is CASSQEGLIRSETQYF. The CDR3 DNA reads TGCGCCAGCAGCCAAGAAGGCCTCATCAGGTCGGAGACCCAGTACTTC.

This clonotype was recorded once. This chain connects TRBV20-1 to TRBJ1-5; unclear D gene. Germline values: CDR1 DFQATT, CDR2 SNEGSKA (reference sequence). This CDR3 is built from 11 residues. Deletions cut 6 bases from V and 5 bases from J, with 8 bases between. In DNA, the CDR3 is TGCAGTGCGCGGCTGGATCAGCCCCAGCATTTT. It specifies CSARLDQPQHF.

The V gene is TRBV27, the J gene TRBJ1-5; 7 bases are shared with TRBD1. The CDR3 loop spans 15 amino acids. Germline-derived CDR1 and CDR2 are MNHEY and SMNVEV (reference sequence). The V gene end was trimmed by 2 bases and the J gene end by 4 bases; junction bases not matched to a gene: 5. The CDR3 loop reads CASSLEGARNQPQHF. CDR3 in DNA: TGTGCCAGCAGTTTAGAGGGGGCGAGGAATCAGCCCCAGCATTTT.

The CDR3 DNA follows: TGCGCCAGCAGCCAAGATGGCAGAAGCTCTGGAAACACCATATATTTT. This gives the protein CASSQDGRSSGNTIYF. This chain joins TRBV4-3 and TRBJ1-3; D is unclear. The germline CDR1 and CDR2 sequences are LGHNA and YSLEER. Trimming removed 0 bases from V and 0 bases from J, with 9 bases in between. The CDR3 is 16 amino acids.

This chain links TRBV6-6 with TRBJ2-7; D gene ambiguous. Looked up from germline, CDR1 is MNHNY and CDR2 is SVGAGI (reference sequence). The V gene lost 6 bases and the J gene lost 5 bases, with 14 bases spanning the gap. The CDR3 is 13 amino acids. In nucleotides, the CDR3 is TGTGCCAGCAGCCAACCCCTAAGGAACGAGCAGTACTTC. Protein sequence: CASSQPLRNEQYF.

This clonotype is medium-sized (0.01 to 0.1%). This sequence joins TRBV7-2 and TRBJ2-1, with D possibly TRBD2 on 6 matching bases. CDR1 and CDR2 from the germline V gene are SGHTA and FQGNSA. Trimming cost V 5 bases and J 4 bases, with 12 bases left between them. The CDR3 spans 14 residues. CDR3 amino acids: CASSPPEGYNEQFF. CDR3 sequence (DNA): TGTGCCAGCAGCCCGCCGGAGGGGTACAATGAGCAGTTCTTC.

The chain recombines TRBV6-2 or TRBV6-3 with TRBJ2-1; D is perhaps TRBD1 (6 bases). Germline V gene data show CDR1 as MNHEY and CDR2 as SVGEGT. V was shortened by 2 bases and J by 15 bases, with 20 bases between the two germline ends. This CDR3 spans 14 amino acids. The CDR3, as DNA: TGTGCCAGCAGTTACCGGCCACAGGGATTTGGTCCGTTCTTC. It yields the protein CASSYRPQGFGPFF.

The sample holds a few counts of this clonotype. The chain employs TRBV6-5 and TRBJ1-5, with D maybe TRBD1 (6 bases). V was clipped by 2 bases and J by 5 bases, with 7 bases between them. The CDR3 is made up of 13 amino acids. CDR1 is MNHEY and CDR2 is SVGAGI in the germline V gene. In DNA form, the CDR3 reads TGTGCCAGCAGTTACGGGGGGCATCAGCCCCAGCATTTT. This encodes CASSYGGHQPQHF.

This clonotype was seen once. The CDR3 DNA is TGTGCCACCAGTGACCCCCGCAAGTTCACAGATACGCAGTATTTT. Amino acids: CATSDPRKFTDTQYF. The chain carries TRBV24-1 and TRBJ2-3, with D uncertain. The V gene lost 4 bases and the J gene lost 2 bases, with 12 bases spanning the gap. The CDR3 is 15 residues long. Germline CDR1 KGHDR, CDR2 SFDVKD.

There are a few counts of this clonotype. The chain is built from TRBV20-1 and TRBJ1-5; maybe TRBD1 (6 bases). There are 15 residues in the CDR3. V lost 0 bases and J 3 bases, leaving 12 bases between the germline ends. The germline V gene encodes CDR1 DFQATT and CDR2 SNEGSKA (reference sequence). CDR3 DNA sequence: TGCAGTGCTAGAGAGGGGGGGCAGCACAATCAGCCCCAGCATTTT. This encodes CSAREGGQHNQPQHF.

This clonotype was seen at least ten times. This chain connects TRBV28 to TRBJ2-5; D may be TRBD1 (5 bases). V shed 4 bases and J shed 1 base, with 7 bases lying between them. The germline V gene encodes CDR1 MDHEN and CDR2 SYDVKM. This CDR3 region has 13 residues. This CDR3 is CASSWQGQETQYF. CDR3 nucleotide sequence: TGTGCCAGCAGTTGGCAGGGCCAAGAGACCCAGTACTTC.

This clonotype was counted a few times. The V call is TRBV6-6, the J call TRBJ2-4; TRBD2 aligns across 7 bases. Germline CDR1 is MNHNY and CDR2 is SVGAGI (reference sequence). The CDR3 is 15 residues long. The ends lost 2 bases at V and 0 bases at J; junction bases unmatched: 1. Written as DNA, the CDR3 is TGTGCCAGCAGTTACGGGAGGGAAGCCAAAAACATTCAGTACTTC. Its translation: CASSYGREAKNIQYF.

The rearrangement joins TRBV5-6 to TRBJ2-3; the match to TRBD1 covers 10 bases. This CDR3 region has 16 residues. Unmatched junction bases numbered 7, after V lost 3 bases and J lost 3 bases. Looked up from germline, CDR1 is SGHDT and CDR2 is YYEEEE. CDR3 sequence: CASSSPPGQGTDTQYF. In DNA, the CDR3 is TGTGCCAGCAGCTCACCCCCGGGACAGGGGACAGATACGCAGTATTTT.

The chain is built from TRBV4-1 and TRBJ1-1; possibly TRBD1 for D (6 bases). The V gene lost 4 bases and the J gene lost 2 bases, with 14 bases spanning the gap. This CDR3 has 15 amino acids. Germline V gives CDR1 MGHRA, CDR2 YSYEKL. The CDR3 DNA follows: TGCGCCAGCAGCCGTAGGACAGTCACAAACACTGAAGCTTTCTTT. The encoded protein is CASSRRTVTNTEAFF.

Ten or more counts support this clonotype. V and J are TRBV5-5 and TRBJ2-1; unclear D gene. CDR1 is SGHKS and CDR2 is YYEKEE in the germline V gene (reference sequence). The CDR3 length is 15 residues. V dropped 2 bases and J dropped 7 bases, with 16 bases sitting between them. The CDR3 here is CASSLQPRYENEQFF. The DNA for the CDR3 is TGTGCCAGCAGCTTACAGCCCAGATACGAAAATGAGCAGTTCTTC.

This clonotype has ten or more counts. The CDR3 loop is CSVELTGTTGELFF. CDR3 DNA sequence: TGCAGCGTTGAACTGACAGGGACCACCGGGGAGCTGTTTTTT. The chain couples TRBV29-1 to TRBJ2-2; TRBD1 agrees at 7 bases. CDR3 length: 14 residues. With 2 bases clipped from V and 4 bases from J, the junction kept 4 bases outside the gene matches. Germline loops: CDR1 SQVTM, CDR2 ANQGSEA.

The rearrangement links TRBV7-9 to TRBJ1-2, with D unresolved. The V end lost 2 bases, the J end lost 4 bases, and 2 bases lay between the germline ends. CDR3 size: 11 residues. The V gene's germline CDR1 is SEHNR and CDR2 FQNEAQ (reference sequence). The CDR3 spells CASSLRYGYTF. The CDR3 DNA is TGTGCCAGCAGCTTACGCTATGGCTACACCTTC. Based on the CDR3 plus reference TRBV7-9 and TRBJ1-2, the full variable domain is DTGVSQNPRHKITKRGQNVTFRCDPISEHNRLYWYRQTLGQGPEFLTYFQNEAQLEKSRLLSDRFSAERPKGSFSTLEIQRTEQGDSAMYLCASSLRYGYTFGSGTRLTVV.

This clonotype has more than one count but fewer than ten. The V and J genes are TRBV20-1 and TRBJ1-3; D is uncertain. V lost 6 bases and J lost 3, with 15 bases in between. The CDR3 spans 14 residues. The germline V gene encodes CDR1 DFQATT and CDR2 SNEGSKA (reference sequence). CDR3 nucleotide sequence: TGCAGTGCCATCCGGGCCGTCGGTGGAAACACCATATATTTT. Residues: CSAIRAVGGNTIYF.

J is TRBJ1-4 and V is TRBV9; D remains ambiguous. The CDR3 runs to 16 residues. Between the trimmed V and J ends, which lost 2 bases and 2 bases, there was a span of 13 bases. CDR1 and CDR2 (germline): SGDLS, YYNGEE. The CDR3 loop is CASSVEVSPTNEKLFF. The CDR3 DNA follows: TGTGCCAGCAGCGTTGAAGTTTCGCCGACTAATGAAAAACTGTTTTTT.

This clonotype has only a few counts. V gene TRBV12-3 or TRBV12-4 combines with J gene TRBJ2-5; D remains unclear. The CDR3 runs to 14 residues. V was clipped by 2 bases and J by 6 bases, with 13 bases between them. The CDR3 sequence: CASSLSLGLQTQYF. As DNA, the CDR3 is TGTGCCAGCAGTTTATCGTTAGGGTTGCAGACCCAGTACTTC.

The V call is TRBV5-1, the J call TRBJ2-5; 9 bases map to TRBD2. J was trimmed by 1 base and V by 1 base; bases with no gene match: 2. CDR3 length equals 15 residues. Germline assignment: CDR1 SGHRS and CDR2 YFSETQ. Written as DNA, the CDR3 is TGCGCCAGCAGCTTGAATAGCGGGGGCCAAGAGACCCAGTACTTC. Translated, it gives CASSLNSGGQETQYF.

The table lists this clonotype with a few counts. The rearrangement links TRBV5-1 to TRBJ1-1; D may be TRBD1 (5 bases). The germline V and J ends were trimmed by 4 bases and 8 bases, with 18 bases remaining between them. This CDR3 is 14 amino acids long. CDR1 SGHRS and CDR2 YFSETQ come from the germline V gene. The CDR3 sequence is CASSPLGPGTEAFF. The CDR3, as DNA: TGCGCCAGCAGCCCGCTAGGGCCGGGGACCGAAGCTTTCTTT. The full variable domain, its missing parts supplied by reference TRBV5-1 and TRBJ1-1, is KAGVTQTPRYLIKTRGQQVTLSCSPISGHRSVSWYQQTPGQGLQFLFEYFSETQRNKGNFPGRFSGRQFSNSRSEMNVSTLELGDSALYLCASSPLGPGTEAFFGQGTRLTVV.

V gene TRBV7-2 combines with J gene TRBJ2-3, with TRBD1 identical over 9 bases. There are 15 residues in the CDR3. J was trimmed by 3 bases and V by 2 bases; bases with no gene match: 3. Germline CDR1 SGHTA, CDR2 FQGNSA. For the CDR3, the DNA is TGTGCCAGCAGCTTACACGGACAGGGGACAGATACGCAGTATTTT. Its protein product is CASSLHGQGTDTQYF. Variable domain in full (rest from reference TRBV7-2 and TRBJ2-3): GAGVSQSPSNKVTEKGKDVELRCDPISGHTALYWYRQSLGQGLEFLIYFQGNSAPDKSGLPSDRFSAERTGGSVSTLTIQRTQQEDSAVYLCASSLHGQGTDTQYFGPGTRLTVL.

Here the CDR3 reads CASSLWGVNEQFF. Written as DNA, the CDR3 is TGTGCCAGCAGCTTGTGGGGAGTAAACGAGCAGTTCTTC. This chain links TRBV12-3 or TRBV12-4 with TRBJ2-1, with a tentative D call TRBD2 (5 bases). The CDR3 runs 13 residues. V dropped 6 bases and J dropped 10 bases, with 16 bases sitting between them.

This chain connects TRBV7-3 to TRBJ2-2; 8 bases agree with TRBD1. The length of the CDR3 is 14 residues. Germline CDR1 is SGHTA and CDR2 is FQGTGA. J was trimmed by 3 bases and V by 8 bases; bases with no gene match: 5. CDR3 sequence: CASSTGGDTGELFF. The CDR3 coding sequence is TGTGCCAGCTCTACAGGGGGAGACACCGGGGAGCTGTTTTTT.

This clonotype has a handful of counts. This chain connects TRBV20-1 to TRBJ2-2, with D maybe TRBD2 (5 bases). This CDR3 has 16 amino acids. V was cut by 0 bases and J by 2 bases, with 13 bases left in between. CDR1 and CDR2 (germline): DFQATT, SNEGSKA (reference sequence). The CDR3 region is CSARDPGSANTGELFF. DNA of the CDR3: TGCAGTGCTAGAGATCCTGGTAGCGCTAACACCGGGGAGCTGTTTTTT.